The rows below give T cell receptor beta chains drawn from one sample of a study of brain T cells in children with intractable seizures. TCRdb's table, derived via immunoSEQ multiplex PCR, lists solely in-frame clones and lacks some. Of fewer than 150,000 clones in the sample, approximately 94% are singletons; the top ten hold roughly 4%. The sequencing here drew on peripheral blood, taken at surgery. These receptors were taken from a boy in the first two years of life with hemimegalencephaly and intractable seizures. Each CDR3 is given with its conserved first and last residue. Each record gives: CDR3 DNA, CDR3 protein, clone size, D gene, V gene, J gene. The D gene is left open where the match is weak. Not every row has a clone size; where given, it reads once, few, many or a size class.

DNA: TGTGCCAGCAGCTTCACCATTTCTCCGGGGGGGACCCAGTACTTC; CDR3: CASSFTISPGGTQYF; size: -; D: TRBD2; V: TRBV27; J: TRBJ2-5
DNA: TGTGCCAGCAGCCAGGGGACTAGCGGGAGTATGAGCTCCTACAATGAGCAGTTCTTC; CDR3: CASSQGTSGSMSSYNEQFF; size: -; D: TRBD2; V: TRBV7-8; J: TRBJ2-1
DNA: TGCGCCAGCAGCTTTGGGGGCGCAACTAATGAAAAACTGTTTTTT; CDR3: CASSFGGATNEKLFF; size: -; D: -; V: TRBV5-1; J: TRBJ1-4
DNA: TGTGCCAGCAGCTCCAAACAGGGCAACTATGGCTACACCTTC; CDR3: CASSSKQGNYGYTF; size: -; D: -; V: TRBV5-4; J: TRBJ1-2
DNA: TGTGCCAGCTCACCCGGGGGGGCGGGGACTGAAGCTTTCTTT; CDR3: CASSPGGAGTEAFF; size: -; D: -; V: TRBV18; J: TRBJ1-1
DNA: TGTGCCAGTAGTTGGGGACAGGGTGTCGGCTACACCTTC; CDR3: CASSWGQGVGYTF; size: -; D: TRBD1; V: TRBV19; J: TRBJ1-2
DNA: TGTGCCAGCAGCCAAGCCGGGACAGGGAACAGTGAAGCTTTCTTT; CDR3: CASSQAGTGNSEAFF; size: -; D: TRBD1; V: TRBV3-1/TRBV3-2; J: TRBJ1-1
DNA: TGTGCCAGCAGCCCCGGTGCGGGTCGCACAGATACGCAGTATTTT; CDR3: CASSPGAGRTDTQYF; size: -; D: -; V: TRBV13; J: TRBJ2-3
DNA: TGTGCCAGCAGTCCAAAAGGGACTAGCGGGAGGTACCAAGAGACCCAGTACTTC; CDR3: CASSPKGTSGRYQETQYF; size: -; D: TRBD2; V: TRBV27; J: TRBJ2-5
DNA: TGTGCCAGTAGTCGGGGAATAGCGGGGCTTGGGGATACGCAGTATTTT; CDR3: CASSRGIAGLGDTQYF; size: -; D: TRBD2; V: TRBV19; J: TRBJ2-3
DNA: TGTGCCAGCAGTTTTTACAGGGGACAGCCCCAGCATTTT; CDR3: CASSFYRGQPQHF; size: -; D: TRBD1; V: TRBV28; J: TRBJ1-5
DNA: TGTGCCAGCAGAAGGGGCACCTTATTGGATACGCAGTATTTT; CDR3: CASRRGTLLDTQYF; size: -; D: -; V: TRBV27; J: TRBJ2-3
DNA: TGTGCCAGCAGCTGGACAGGGGCAAATTCACCCCTCCACTTT; CDR3: CASSWTGANSPLHF; size: -; D: TRBD1; V: TRBV7-3; J: TRBJ1-6
DNA: TGTGCCAGCAGACCAGCGTCCTACAATGAGCAGTTCTTC; CDR3: CASRPASYNEQFF; size: once; D: -; V: TRBV27; J: TRBJ2-1
DNA: TGTGCCAGCAGCTTGACAGGGACGGTATTGGATGGCTACACCTTC; CDR3: CASSLTGTVLDGYTF; size: -; D: -; V: TRBV5-5; J: TRBJ1-2
DNA: TGTGCCAGCAGCGTAGGAGGGTCCACCGGGGAGCTGTTTTTT; CDR3: CASSVGGSTGELFF; size: -; D: -; V: TRBV9; J: TRBJ2-2
DNA: TGCGCCAGCAGCTTGGGTGGGGGCTACCAAGAGACCCAGTACTTC; CDR3: CASSLGGGYQETQYF; size: -; D: -; V: TRBV5-1; J: TRBJ2-5
DNA: TGTGCCAGCAGCTTAGCAGTAGCGGATACGCAGTATTTT; CDR3: CASSLAVADTQYF; size: -; D: -; V: TRBV7-2; J: TRBJ2-3
DNA: TGTGCCAGTAGTATACTGCGAAGGGGGCTAGTCAATGAGCAGTTCTTC; CDR3: CASSILRRGLVNEQFF; size: -; D: TRBD1; V: TRBV19; J: TRBJ2-1
DNA: TGTGCCAGTAGTATGCTAGCCCCAGGCGAGCAGTACTTC; CDR3: CASSMLAPGEQYF; size: -; D: -; V: TRBV19; J: TRBJ2-7
DNA: TGCAGCCCTCGATCGGGAGAGACCCAGTACTTC; CDR3: CSPRSGETQYF; size: -; D: -; V: TRBV29-1; J: TRBJ2-5
DNA: TGTGCCAGCAGCTTGTACAGGGCAGATACGCAGTATTTT; CDR3: CASSLYRADTQYF; size: -; D: -; V: TRBV5-6; J: TRBJ2-3
DNA: TGCGCCAGCAGCTTGGAGCCGGATTTCTATGGCTACACCTTC; CDR3: CASSLEPDFYGYTF; size: -; D: -; V: TRBV5-1; J: TRBJ1-2